This TCR beta chain came from a study of cytomegalovirus exposure and HLA in healthy donors. Study-wide results and caveats: The finding came from a later analysis; first-cohort TCR clusters tended to co-occur in the 110 or so validation repertoires. CMV antigen specificity was confirmed in vitro for a few CMV-associated chains.

This CDR3 comprises 15 residues. CDR1 is WNHNN and CDR2 is SYGVQD in the germline V gene (reference sequence). The V gene lost 6 bases and the J gene lost 3 bases, with 17 bases spanning the gap. Assay: immunoSEQ multiplex PCR; the TCRdb copy retains only in-frame clones and omits some. Of about 88,000 clones listed, roughly 96% are singletons. Of note for this clone: Its matching antigen is unknown.

V usage is TRBV10-1 and J usage is TRBJ1-2; D unresolved. The TCR was taken from a man aged 18 to 35 in good health and CMV-seronegative. What was sequenced was PBMCs. The CDR3 region is CASSRIVLSYYGYTF. CDR3 nucleotide sequence: TGCGCCAGCAGCCGAATAGTATTATCTTACTATGGCTACACCTTC.